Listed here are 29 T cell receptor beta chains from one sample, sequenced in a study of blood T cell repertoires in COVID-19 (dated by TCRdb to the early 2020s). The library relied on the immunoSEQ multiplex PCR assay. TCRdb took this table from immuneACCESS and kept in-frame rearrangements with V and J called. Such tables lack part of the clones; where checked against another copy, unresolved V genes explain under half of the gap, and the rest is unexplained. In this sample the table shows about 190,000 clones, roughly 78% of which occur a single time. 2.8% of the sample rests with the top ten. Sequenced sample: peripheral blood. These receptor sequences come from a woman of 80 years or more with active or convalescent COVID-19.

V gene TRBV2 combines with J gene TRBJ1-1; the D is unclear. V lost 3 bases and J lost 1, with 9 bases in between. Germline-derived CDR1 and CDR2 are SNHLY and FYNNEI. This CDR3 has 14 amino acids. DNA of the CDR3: TGTGCCAGCAGTGACGCACAAACGAACACTGAAGCTTTCTTT. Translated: CASSDAQTNTEAFF.

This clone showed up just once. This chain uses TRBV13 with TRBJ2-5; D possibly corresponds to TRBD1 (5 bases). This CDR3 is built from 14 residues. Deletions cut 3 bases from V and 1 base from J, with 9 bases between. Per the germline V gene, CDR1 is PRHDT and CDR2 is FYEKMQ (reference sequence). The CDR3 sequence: CASSFRAGQETQYF. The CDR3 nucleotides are TGTGCCAGCAGCTTCAGGGCCGGCCAAGAGACCCAGTACTTC. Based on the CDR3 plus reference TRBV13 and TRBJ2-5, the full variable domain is AAGVIQSPRHLIKEKRETATLKCYPIPRHDTVYWYQQGPGQDPQFLISFYEKMQSDKGSIPDRFSAQQFSDYHSELNMSSLELGDSALYFCASSFRAGQETQYFGPGTRLLVL.

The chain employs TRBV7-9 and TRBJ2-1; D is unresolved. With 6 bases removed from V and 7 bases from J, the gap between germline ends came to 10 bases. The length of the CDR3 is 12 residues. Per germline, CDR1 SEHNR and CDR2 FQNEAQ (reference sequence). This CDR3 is CASREVMNEQFF. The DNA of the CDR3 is TGTGCCAGCAGAGAGGTTATGAATGAGCAGTTCTTC. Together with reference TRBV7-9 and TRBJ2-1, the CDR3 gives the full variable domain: DTGVSQNPRHKITKRGQNVTFRCDPISEHNRLYWYRQTLGQGPEFLTYFQNEAQLEKSRLLSDRFSAERPKGSFSTLEIQRTEQGDSAMYLCASREVMNEQFFGPGTRLTVL.

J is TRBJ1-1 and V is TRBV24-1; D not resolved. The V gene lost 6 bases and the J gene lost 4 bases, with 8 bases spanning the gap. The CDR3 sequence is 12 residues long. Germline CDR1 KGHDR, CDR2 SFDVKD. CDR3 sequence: CATSSGGTEAFF. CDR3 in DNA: TGTGCCACCAGTTCCGGTGGCACTGAAGCTTTCTTT.

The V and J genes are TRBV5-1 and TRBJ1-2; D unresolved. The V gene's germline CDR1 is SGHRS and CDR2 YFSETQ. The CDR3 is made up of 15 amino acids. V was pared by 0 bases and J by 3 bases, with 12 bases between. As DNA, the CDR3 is TGCGCCAGCAGCTTGGTTCCCCGACGGGACTATGGCTACACCTTC. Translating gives CASSLVPRRDYGYTF.

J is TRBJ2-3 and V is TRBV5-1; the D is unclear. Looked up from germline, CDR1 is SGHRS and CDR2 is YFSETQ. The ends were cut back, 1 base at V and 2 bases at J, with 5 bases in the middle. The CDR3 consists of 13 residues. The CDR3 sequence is CASSLSVTDTQYF. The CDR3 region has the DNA TGCGCCAGCAGCTTGTCTGTCACAGATACGCAGTATTTT.

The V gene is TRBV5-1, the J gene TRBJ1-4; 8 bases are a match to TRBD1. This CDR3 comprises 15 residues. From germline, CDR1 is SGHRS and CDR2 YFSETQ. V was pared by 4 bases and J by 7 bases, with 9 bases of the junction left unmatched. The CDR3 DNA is TGCGCCAGCAGCATGCAGGGGGCGGTGGGTGAAAAACTGTTTTTT. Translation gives CASSMQGAVGEKLFF.

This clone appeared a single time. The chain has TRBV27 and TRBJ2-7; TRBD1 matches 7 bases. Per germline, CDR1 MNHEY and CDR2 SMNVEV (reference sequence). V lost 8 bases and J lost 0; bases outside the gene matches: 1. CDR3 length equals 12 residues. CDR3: CASRTGSYEQYF. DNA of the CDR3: TGTGCCAGCCGGACAGGCTCCTACGAGCAGTACTTC.

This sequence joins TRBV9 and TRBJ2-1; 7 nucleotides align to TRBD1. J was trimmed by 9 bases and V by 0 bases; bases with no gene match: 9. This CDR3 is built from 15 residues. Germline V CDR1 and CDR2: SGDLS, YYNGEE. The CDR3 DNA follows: TGTGCCAGCAGCGTAGGGAGACAGGGCTTGGGTGAGCAGTTCTTC. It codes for CASSVGRQGLGEQFF.

The chain's CDR3 is CASSGQGTQPQHF. The DNA for the CDR3 is TGTGCCAGCAGTGGGCAGGGCACTCAGCCCCAGCATTTT. The chain joins TRBV6-6 to TRBJ1-5, with D tentatively TRBD1 (5 bases). Trimming removed 5 bases at V and 6 bases at J, with 11 bases between. The V gene's germline CDR1 is MNHNY and CDR2 SVGAGI (reference sequence). This CDR3 region has 13 residues.

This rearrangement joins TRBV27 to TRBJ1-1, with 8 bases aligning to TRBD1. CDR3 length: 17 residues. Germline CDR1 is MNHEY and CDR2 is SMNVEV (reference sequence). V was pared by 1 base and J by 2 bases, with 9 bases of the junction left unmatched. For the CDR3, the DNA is TGTGCCAGCAGTTTATGGCAGGGGGCAAAGTTAAACACTGAAGCTTTCTTT. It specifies CASSLWQGAKLNTEAFF.

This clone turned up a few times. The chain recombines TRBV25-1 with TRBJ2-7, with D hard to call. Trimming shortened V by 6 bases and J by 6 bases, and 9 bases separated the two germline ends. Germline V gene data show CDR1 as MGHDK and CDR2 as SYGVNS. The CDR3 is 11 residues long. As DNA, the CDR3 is TGTGCCAGCAGCTCCTATCGCGAGCAGTACTTC. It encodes CASSSYREQYF.

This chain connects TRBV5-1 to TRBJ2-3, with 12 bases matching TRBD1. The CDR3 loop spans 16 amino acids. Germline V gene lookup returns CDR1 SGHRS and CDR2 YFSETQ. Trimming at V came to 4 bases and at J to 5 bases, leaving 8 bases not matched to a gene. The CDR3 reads CASSPGTGGLIDTQYF. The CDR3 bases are TGCGCCAGCAGCCCCGGGACAGGGGGCCTTATAGATACGCAGTATTTT.

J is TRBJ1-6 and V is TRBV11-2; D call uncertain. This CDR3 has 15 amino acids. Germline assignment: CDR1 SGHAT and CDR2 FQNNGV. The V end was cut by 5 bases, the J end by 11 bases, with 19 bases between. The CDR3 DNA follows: TGTGCCAGCAGCCCCCCGGGAAGGGTAGGAGCACCCCTCCACTTT. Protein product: CASSPPGRVGAPLHF.

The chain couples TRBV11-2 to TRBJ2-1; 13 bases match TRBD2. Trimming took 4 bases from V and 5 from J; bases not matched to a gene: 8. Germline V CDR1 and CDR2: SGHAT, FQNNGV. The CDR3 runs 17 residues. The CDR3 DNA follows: TGTGCCAGCAGCTCGACTAGCGGGGGGAGACTAAACAATGAGCAGTTCTTC. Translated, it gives CASSSTSGGRLNNEQFF.

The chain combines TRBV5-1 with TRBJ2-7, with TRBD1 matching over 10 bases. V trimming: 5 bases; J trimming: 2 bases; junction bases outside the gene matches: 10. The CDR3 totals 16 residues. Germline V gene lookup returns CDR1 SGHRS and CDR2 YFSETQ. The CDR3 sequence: CASRQTLGQGAYEQYF. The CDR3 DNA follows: TGCGCCAGCAGACAAACCCTCGGACAGGGGGCCTACGAGCAGTACTTC.

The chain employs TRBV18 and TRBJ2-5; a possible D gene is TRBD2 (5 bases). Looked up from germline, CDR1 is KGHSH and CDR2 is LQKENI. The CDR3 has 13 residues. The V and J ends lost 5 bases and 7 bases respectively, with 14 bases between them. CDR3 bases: TGTGCCAGCTCATTAGTCGACCGGGGGACCCAGTACTTC. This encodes CASSLVDRGTQYF.

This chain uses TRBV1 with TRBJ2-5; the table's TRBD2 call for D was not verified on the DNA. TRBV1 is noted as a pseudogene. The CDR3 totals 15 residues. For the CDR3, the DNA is TGCACCAGCAGCCAAGGGACTAGCGAAGGAGAGACCCAGTACTTC. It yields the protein CTSSQGTSEGETQYF.

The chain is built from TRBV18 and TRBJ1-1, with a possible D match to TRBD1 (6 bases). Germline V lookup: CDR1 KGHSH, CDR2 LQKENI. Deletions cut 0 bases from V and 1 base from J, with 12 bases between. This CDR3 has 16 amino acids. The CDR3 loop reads CASSPPGLGQNTEAFF. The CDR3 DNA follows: TGTGCCAGCTCACCACCGGGGTTGGGACAGAACACTGAAGCTTTCTTT.

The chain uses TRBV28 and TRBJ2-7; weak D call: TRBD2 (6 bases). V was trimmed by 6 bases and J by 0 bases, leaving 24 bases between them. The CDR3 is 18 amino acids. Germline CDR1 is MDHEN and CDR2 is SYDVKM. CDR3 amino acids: CASSTTVTRPASSYEQYF. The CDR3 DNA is TGTGCCAGCAGCACAACCGTGACTAGACCCGCCAGCTCCTACGAGCAGTACTTC. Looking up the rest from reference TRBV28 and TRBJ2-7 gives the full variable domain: DVKVTQSSRYLVKRTGEKVFLECVQDMDHENMFWYRQDPGLGLRLIYFSYDVKMKEKGDIPEGYSVSREKKERFSLILESASTNQTSMYLCASSTTVTRPASSYEQYFGPGTRLTVT.

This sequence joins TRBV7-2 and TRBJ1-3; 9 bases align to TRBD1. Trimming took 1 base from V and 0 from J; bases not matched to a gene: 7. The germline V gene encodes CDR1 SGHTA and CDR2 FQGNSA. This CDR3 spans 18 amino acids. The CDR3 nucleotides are TGTGCCAGCAGCTTAGTCGACAGGGGGTTCGGCTCTGGAAACACCATATATTTT. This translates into CASSLVDRGFGSGNTIYF.

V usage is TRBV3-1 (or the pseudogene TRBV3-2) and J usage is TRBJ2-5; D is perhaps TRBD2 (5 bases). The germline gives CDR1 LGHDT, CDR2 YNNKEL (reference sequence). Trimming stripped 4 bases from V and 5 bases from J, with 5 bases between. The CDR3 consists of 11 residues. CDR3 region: CASSPGETQYF. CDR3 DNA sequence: TGTGCCAGCAGCCCGGGGGAGACCCAGTACTTC.

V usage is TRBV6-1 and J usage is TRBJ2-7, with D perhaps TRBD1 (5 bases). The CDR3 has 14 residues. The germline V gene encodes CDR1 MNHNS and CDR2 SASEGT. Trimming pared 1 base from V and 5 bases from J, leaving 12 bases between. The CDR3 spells CASSEDWGLNEQYF. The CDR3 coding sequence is TGTGCCAGCAGTGAAGATTGGGGCCTTAACGAGCAGTACTTC.

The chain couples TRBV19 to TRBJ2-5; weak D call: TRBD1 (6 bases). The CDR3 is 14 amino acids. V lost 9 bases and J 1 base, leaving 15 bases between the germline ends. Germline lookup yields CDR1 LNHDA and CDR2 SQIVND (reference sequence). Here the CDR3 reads CASKNTGSQETQYF. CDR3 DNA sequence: TGTGCCAGCAAGAACACAGGGTCCCAAGAGACCCAGTACTTC.

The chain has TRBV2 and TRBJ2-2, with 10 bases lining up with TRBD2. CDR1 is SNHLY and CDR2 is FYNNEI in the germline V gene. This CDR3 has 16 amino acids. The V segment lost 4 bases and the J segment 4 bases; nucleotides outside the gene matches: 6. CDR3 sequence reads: CASSATSGSPTGELFF. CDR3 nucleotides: TGTGCCAGCAGTGCGACTAGCGGGTCACCCACCGGGGAGCTGTTTTTT.

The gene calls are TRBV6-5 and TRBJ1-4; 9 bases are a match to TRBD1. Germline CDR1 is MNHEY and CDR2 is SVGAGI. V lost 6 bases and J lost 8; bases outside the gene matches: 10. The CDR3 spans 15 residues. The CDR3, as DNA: TGTGCCAGCAGACACGGGACAGGGTTTATGGAAAAACTGTTTTTT. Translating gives CASRHGTGFMEKLFF.

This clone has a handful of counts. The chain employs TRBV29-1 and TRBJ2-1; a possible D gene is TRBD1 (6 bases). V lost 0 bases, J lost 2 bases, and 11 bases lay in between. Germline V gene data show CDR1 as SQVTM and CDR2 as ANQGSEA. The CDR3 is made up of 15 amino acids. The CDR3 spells CSVEDRQGTYNEQFF. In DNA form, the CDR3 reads TGCAGCGTTGAAGATCGGCAGGGGACCTACAATGAGCAGTTCTTC.

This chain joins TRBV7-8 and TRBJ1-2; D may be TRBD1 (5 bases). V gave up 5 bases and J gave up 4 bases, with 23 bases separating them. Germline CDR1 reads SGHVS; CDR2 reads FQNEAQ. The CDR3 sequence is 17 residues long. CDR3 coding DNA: TGTGCCAGCAGCACAAGGGGCCGCAGGGTCCTAGGCTATGGCTACACCTTC. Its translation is CASSTRGRRVLGYGYTF. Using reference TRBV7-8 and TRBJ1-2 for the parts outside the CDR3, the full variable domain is GAGVSQSPRYKVAKRGQDVALRCDPISGHVSLFWYQQALGQGPEFLTYFQNEAQLDKSGLPSDRFFAERPEGSVSTLKIQRTQQEDSAVYLCASSTRGRRVLGYGYTFGSGTRLTVV.

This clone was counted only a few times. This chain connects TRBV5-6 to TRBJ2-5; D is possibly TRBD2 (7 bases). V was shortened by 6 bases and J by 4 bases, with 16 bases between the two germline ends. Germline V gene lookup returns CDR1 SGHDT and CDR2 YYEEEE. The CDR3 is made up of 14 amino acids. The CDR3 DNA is TGTGCCAGCACCTTCGGGGGAGGGGGAGAGACCCAGTACTTC. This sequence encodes CASTFGGGGETQYF.